The 3 T cell receptor beta chains below were found in one sample sequenced in a study of response to subunit inactivated influenza vaccine. TCRdb re-analysed the RT-PCR reads in MiXCR, keeping a single row per CDR3 protein. Seen here are hundreds of thousands of distinct CDR3 sequences, less than 10% observed once, and the top ten hold about an eighth. This specimen consisted of PBMCs from blood, obtained around 25 months after vaccination. These TCRs come from a man between 50 and 69 years old who received an inactivated influenza vaccine.

This clonotype was observed a few times. The chain recombines TRBV6-2 or TRBV6-3 with TRBJ2-3; TRBD2 agrees at 9 bases. Per the germline V gene, CDR1 is MNHEY and CDR2 is SVGEGT. J lost 3 bases, V lost 6 bases, and 7 bases had no gene match. The CDR3 is 15 residues long. CDR3 region: CASSSQRGATDTQYF. DNA for the CDR3: TGTGCCAGCAGCTCCCAGCGGGGGGCTACAGATACGCAGTATTTT.

The chain links TRBV7-9 to TRBJ2-1, with unresolved D. The CDR3 is 13 residues long. The germline CDR1 and CDR2 sequences are SEHNR and FQNEAQ (reference sequence). V shed 3 bases and J shed 6 bases, with 9 bases lying between them. CDR3 residues: CASSFELSNEQFF. The CDR3 coding sequence is TGTGCCAGCAGCTTTGAACTTTCCAATGAGCAGTTCTTC.

Only a few counts were recorded for this clonotype. The chain uses TRBV4-3 and TRBJ2-7; 7 nucleotides match TRBD1. The CDR3 runs to 15 residues. Per the germline V gene, CDR1 is LGHNA and CDR2 is YSLEER. Losses at the gene ends were 1 base for V and 2 bases for J; bases not matched to a gene: 5. CDR3 residues: CASSQAGTAPYEQYF. The CDR3 DNA follows: TGCGCCAGCAGCCAAGCAGGGACAGCCCCCTACGAGCAGTACTTC.